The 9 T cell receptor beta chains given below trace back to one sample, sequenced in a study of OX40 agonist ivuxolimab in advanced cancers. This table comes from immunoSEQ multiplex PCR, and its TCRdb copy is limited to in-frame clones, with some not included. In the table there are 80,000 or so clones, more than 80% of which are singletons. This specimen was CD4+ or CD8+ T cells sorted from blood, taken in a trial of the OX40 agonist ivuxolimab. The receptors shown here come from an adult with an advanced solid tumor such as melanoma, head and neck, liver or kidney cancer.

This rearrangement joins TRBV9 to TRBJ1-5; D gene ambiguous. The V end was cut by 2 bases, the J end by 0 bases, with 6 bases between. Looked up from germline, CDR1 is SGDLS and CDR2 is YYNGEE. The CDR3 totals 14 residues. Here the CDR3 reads CASSVDTSNQPQHF. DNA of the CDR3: TGTGCCAGCAGCGTCGACACTAGCAATCAGCCCCAGCATTTT.

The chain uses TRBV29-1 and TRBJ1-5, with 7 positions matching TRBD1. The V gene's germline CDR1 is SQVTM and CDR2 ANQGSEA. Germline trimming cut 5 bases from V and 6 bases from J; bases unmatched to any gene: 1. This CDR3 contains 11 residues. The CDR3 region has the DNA TGCAGCGTTAACAGGGGTCAGCCCCAGCATTTT. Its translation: CSVNRGQPQHF.

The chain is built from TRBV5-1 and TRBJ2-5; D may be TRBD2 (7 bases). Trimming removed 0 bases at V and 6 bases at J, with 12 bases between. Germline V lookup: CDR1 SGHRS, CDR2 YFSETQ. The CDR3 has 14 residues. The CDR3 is CASSLATGGQTQYF. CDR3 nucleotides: TGCGCCAGCAGCTTGGCCACCGGGGGGCAGACCCAGTACTTC.

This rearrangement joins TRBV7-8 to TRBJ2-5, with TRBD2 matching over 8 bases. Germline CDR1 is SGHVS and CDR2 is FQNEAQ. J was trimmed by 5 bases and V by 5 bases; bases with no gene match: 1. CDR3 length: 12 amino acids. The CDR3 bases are TGTGCCAGCAGCACGGGGGGGGAGACCCAGTACTTC. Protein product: CASSTGGETQYF.

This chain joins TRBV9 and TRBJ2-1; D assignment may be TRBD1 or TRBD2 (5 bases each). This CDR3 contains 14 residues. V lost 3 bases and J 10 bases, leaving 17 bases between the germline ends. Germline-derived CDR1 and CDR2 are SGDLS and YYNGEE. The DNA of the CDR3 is TGTGCCAGCAGCGCTGGGGCCCTTGGCGGGGAGCAGTTCTTC. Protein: CASSAGALGGEQFF.

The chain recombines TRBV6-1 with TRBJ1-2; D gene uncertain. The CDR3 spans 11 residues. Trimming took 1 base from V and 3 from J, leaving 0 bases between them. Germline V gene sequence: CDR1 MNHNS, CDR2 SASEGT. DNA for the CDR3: TGTGCCAGCAGTGAAGACTATGGCTACACCTTC. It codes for CASSEDYGYTF.

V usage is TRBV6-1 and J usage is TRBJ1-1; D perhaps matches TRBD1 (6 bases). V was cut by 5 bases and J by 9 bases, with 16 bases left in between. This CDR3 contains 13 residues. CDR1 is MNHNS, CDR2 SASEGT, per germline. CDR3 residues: CASSPTLQGKAFF. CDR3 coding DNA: TGTGCCAGCAGTCCCACTCTCCAGGGGAAAGCTTTCTTT.

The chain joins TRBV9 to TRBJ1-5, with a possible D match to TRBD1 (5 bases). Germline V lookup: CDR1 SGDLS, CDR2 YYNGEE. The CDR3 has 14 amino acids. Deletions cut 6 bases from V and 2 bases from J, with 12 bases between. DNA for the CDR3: TGTGCCAGCACCGGGGGGAGATGCAATCAGCCCCAGCATTTT. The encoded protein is CASTGGRCNQPQHF. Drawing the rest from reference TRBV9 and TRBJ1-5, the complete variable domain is DSGVTQTPKHLITATGQRVTLRCSPRSGDLSVYWYQQSLDQGLQFLIQYYNGEERAKGNILERFSAQQFPDLHSELNLSSLELGDSALYFCASTGGRCNQPQHFGDGTRLSIL.

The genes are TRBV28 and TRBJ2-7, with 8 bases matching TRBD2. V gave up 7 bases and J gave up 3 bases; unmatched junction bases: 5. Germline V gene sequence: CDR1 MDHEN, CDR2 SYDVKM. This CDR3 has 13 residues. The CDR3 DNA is TGTGCCAGCATCCGGGGGGGGCTCTACGAGCAGTACTTC. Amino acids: CASIRGGLYEQYF.